These T cell receptor beta chains were read from a single sample in a study of control samples from healthy donors and cancer patients. Profiling relied on immunoSEQ multiplex PCR, and the TCRdb table lists in-frame clones only, not all of them. The data show around 150,000 clones, just over 85% seen once. The sample comprised blood. Source of these receptors: a man between 18 and 35 years old in good health. Each CDR3 is given with its conserved first and last residue. Each record gives: V gene, clone size, J gene, D gene, CDR3 protein, CDR3 DNA. A D gene is named only where the DNA matches it firmly. Only part of the rows carry a size: once, few, many, or a class if the clone is expanded.

V: TRBV4-2
size: few
J: TRBJ1-2
D: -
CDR3: CASSQELRQIYGYTF
DNA: TGTGCCAGCAGCCAAGAACTTCGACAGATCTATGGCTACACCTTC

V: TRBV7-2
size: -
J: TRBJ1-2
D: -
CDR3: CASSFFGANYGYTF
DNA: TGTGCCAGCAGCTTCTTCGGGGCTAACTATGGCTACACCTTC

V: TRBV5-6
size: -
J: TRBJ1-2
D: TRBD1
CDR3: CASSRASGQGVAGYTF
DNA: TGTGCCAGCAGCAGGGCCTCGGGACAGGGGGTTGCTGGCTACACCTTC

V: TRBV9
size: -
J: TRBJ1-4
D: -
CDR3: CASSVGQGRDGSILNEKLFF
DNA: TGTGCCAGCAGCGTAGGGCAGGGCCGGGACGGATCCATTCTTAATGAAAAACTGTTTTTT

V: TRBV5-1
size: once
J: TRBJ1-2
D: -
CDR3: CASSASLQTNYGYTF
DNA: TGCGCCAGCAGCGCAAGCTTACAGACTAACTATGGCTACACCTTC

V: TRBV6-2/TRBV6-3
size: few
J: TRBJ2-2
D: -
CDR3: CASTPTRRATAGYHTGELFF
DNA: TGTGCCAGCACCCCCACCCGGAGGGCGACCGCCGGTTACCACACCGGGGAGCTGTTTTTT

V: TRBV29-1
size: -
J: TRBJ2-3
D: TRBD1
CDR3: CSVEQDRGPKDTQYF
DNA: TGCAGCGTTGAGCAAGACAGGGGGCCCAAAGATACGCAGTATTTT

V: TRBV7-9
size: -
J: TRBJ1-5
D: -
CDR3: CASSFPDQPQHF
DNA: TGTGCCAGCAGCTTTCCGGATCAGCCCCAGCATTTT

V: TRBV19
size: -
J: TRBJ1-1
D: -
CDR3: CASSRGSTEAFF
DNA: TGTGCCAGTAGTCGGGGGAGCACTGAAGCTTTCTTT

V: TRBV7-2
size: -
J: TRBJ1-5
D: -
CDR3: CASSLGYQPQHF
DNA: TGTGCCAGCAGCTTAGGGTATCAGCCCCAGCATTTT

V: TRBV6-2/TRBV6-3
size: -
J: TRBJ2-6
D: -
CDR3: CASSYRLTSGANVLTF
DNA: TGTGCCAGCAGTTACAGGCTCACCTCTGGGGCCAACGTCCTGACTTTC

V: TRBV5-4
size: -
J: TRBJ2-7
D: -
CDR3: CASSLPPEDEQYF
DNA: TGTGCCAGCAGCTTGCCACCGGAGGACGAGCAGTACTTC

V: TRBV6-2/TRBV6-3
size: -
J: TRBJ2-5
D: -
CDR3: CASSYTSTGPKETQYF
DNA: TGTGCCAGCAGTTACACCTCTACAGGGCCCAAAGAGACCCAGTACTTC

V: TRBV7-2
size: -
J: TRBJ1-4
D: -
CDR3: CASSLGIGGEKLFF
DNA: TGTGCCAGCAGCTTAGGTATCGGAGGGGAAAAACTGTTTTTT